The source of this TCR beta chain is a study of shared T cell receptors in the human thymus. This CDR3 is built from 15 residues. Looked up from germline, CDR1 is SGHRS and CDR2 is YFSETQ. Trimming took 4 bases from V and 6 from J; bases not matched to a gene: 7. Data came from immunoSEQ multiplex PCR; TCRdb stores just in-frame clones and leaves some out. Of hundreds of thousands of clones listed, 75% to 85% are singletons. In this sample, this clone turned up once. The data also belong to a second study, concerning human thymus T cells. That report adds: Thymus tissue was removed during corrective cardiac surgery. Thymic and blood repertoires seemed to favor certain V and J genes. As related research reported, thymic repertoires overlapped highly among unrelated individuals.

This receptor was taken from a boy under three years old with a congenital heart defect. The sequencing input was thymocytes. This chain joins TRBV5-1 and TRBJ2-7; 13 nucleotides agree with TRBD2. DNA of the CDR3: TGCGCCAGCAGCCAGGGACTAGCGGGGTTAGGCGAGCAGTACTTC. As protein: CASSQGLAGLGEQYF.